This TCR beta chain is from a study of T cells in Graves' hyperthyroidism and ophthalmopathy. Germline lookup yields CDR1 DFQATT and CDR2 SNEGSKA (reference sequence). This CDR3 is built from 15 residues. Trimming removed 6 bases from V and 2 bases from J, with 20 bases in between. This clonotype was recorded many times. No antigen is known for it. Overall study results and limits: From stable hyperthyroidism, ophthalmopathy was set apart by a 13 V-J model. Blood held most thyroid clonotypes expanded above 0.001 frequency.

TCR beta CDR3 regions were amplified from RNA transcripts. The primer set for the first-round RT-PCR of the TCR CDR3 was HTBI. Each CDR3 protein is one row after TCRdb ran MiXCR on the multiplex PCR reads. The data contain hundreds of thousands of distinct CDR3 sequences, less than 15% of them singletons. The rearrangement uses TRBV20-1 and TRBJ2-7; TRBD1 or TRBD2 may be the D gene (6 bases each). What was sequenced was blood. This sequence originates from a woman younger than 35 with Graves' hyperthyroidism. The CDR3 protein is CSAKRGAGSAYEQYF. Written as DNA, the CDR3 is TGCAGTGCCAAGAGGGGGGCAGGGTCTGCCTACGAGCAGTACTTC.